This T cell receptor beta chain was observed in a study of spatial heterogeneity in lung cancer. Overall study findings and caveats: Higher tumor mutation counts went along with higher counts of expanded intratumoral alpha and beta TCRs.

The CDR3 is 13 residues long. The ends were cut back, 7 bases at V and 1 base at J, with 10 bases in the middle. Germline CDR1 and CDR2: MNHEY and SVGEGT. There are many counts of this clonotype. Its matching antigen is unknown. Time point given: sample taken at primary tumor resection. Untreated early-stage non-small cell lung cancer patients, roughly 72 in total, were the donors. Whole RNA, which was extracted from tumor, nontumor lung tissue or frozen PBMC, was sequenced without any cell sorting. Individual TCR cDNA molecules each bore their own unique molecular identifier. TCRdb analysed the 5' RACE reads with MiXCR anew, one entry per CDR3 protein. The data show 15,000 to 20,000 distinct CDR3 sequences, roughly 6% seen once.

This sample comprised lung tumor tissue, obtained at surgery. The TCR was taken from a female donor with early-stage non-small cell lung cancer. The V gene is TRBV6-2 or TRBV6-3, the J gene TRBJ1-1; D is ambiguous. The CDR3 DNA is TGTGCCAGCACCCCCGACGGGAACACTGAAGCTTTCTTT. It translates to CASTPDGNTEAFF.